Listed below are T cell receptor beta chains from one sample, sequenced in a study. TCRdb processed the 5' RACE reads anew with MiXCR; each CDR3 protein has one entry. The sample yields approximately 29,000 distinct CDR3 sequences, about a quarter seen once. Sample: naive CD4+ T cells sorted from a lymph node. The receptors derive from a female donor with breast cancer. Each CDR3 is given with its conserved first and last residue. D genes are given only for firm matches. The size of a clone is reported for some rows only, either as once, few or many, or as a class for expanded clones.

v_call	clone_size	j_call	d_call	cdr3_nt	cdr3_aa
TRBV12-3/TRBV12-4	NA	TRBJ2-2	NA	TGTGCCAGCAGCCGTTCTACAGGGAGAAGAGGGGAGCTGTTTTTT	CASSRSTGRRGELFF
TRBV20-1	medium-sized	TRBJ2-1	TRBD1	TGCAGTGCTAGGGCCCCGGACAGGGGAGGGGAGCAGTTCTTC	CSARAPDRGGEQFF
TRBV7-3	NA	TRBJ2-5	TRBD1	TGTGCCAGCAGTCTGGACAGGGGGCAAGAGACCCAGTACTTC	CASSLDRGQETQYF
TRBV20-1	many	TRBJ1-1	TRBD1	TGCAGTGCCCGGTCCCCCGACAGGGGGAACACTGAAGCTTTCTTT	CSARSPDRGNTEAFF
TRBV7-3	many	TRBJ2-5	NA	TGTGCCAGCAGCGAACAGAGCGGCGCCCAAGAGACCCAGTACTTC	CASSEQSGAQETQYF
TRBV2	few	TRBJ1-2	NA	TGTGCCAGCAGCACCCTAAGGACCTATGGCTACACCTTC	CASSTLRTYGYTF
TRBV11-3	many	TRBJ1-2	NA	TGTGCCAGCCCCTTAGGGTGGACAGAGGTCGGCTACACCTTC	CASPLGWTEVGYTF
TRBV5-1	medium-sized	TRBJ1-6	NA	TGCGCCAGCAGCGACGGGATACAAGGATCACCCCTCCACTTT	CASSDGIQGSPLHF
TRBV13	NA	TRBJ2-1	NA	TGTGCCAGCAGCCAAGGGCCGGCGGGGGCCCTTGACAATGAGCAGTTCTTC	CASSQGPAGALDNEQFF
TRBV6-1	NA	TRBJ1-4	NA	TGTGCCAGCAGTGAAGATGGGGCAGCGAAACTGTTTTTT	CASSEDGAAKLFF
TRBV20-1	many	TRBJ1-1	NA	TGCAGTGCTAGAAGACAGCTGAACACTGAAGCTTTCTTT	CSARRQLNTEAFF
TRBV27	NA	TRBJ2-3	NA	TGTGCCAGCAGTCTAACGTCAGATACGCAGTATTTT	CASSLTSDTQYF
TRBV14	NA	TRBJ2-1	NA	TGTGCCAGCAGCCAAGATGCAGGGGCAAGATACAATGAGCAGTTCTTC	CASSQDAGARYNEQFF
TRBV7-3	many	TRBJ2-7	TRBD1	TGTGCCAGCAGCTGGACCGGGACAGGGAGCGAGCAGTACTTC	CASSWTGTGSEQYF
TRBV20-1	NA	TRBJ2-7	NA	TGCAGTGCTAGAGATGCATCCGAGCAGTACTTC	CSARDASEQYF
TRBV10-3	few	TRBJ1-5	TRBD1	TGTGCCATCAGCGACCCGGGACAGGGGAATCAGCCCCAGCATTTT	CAISDPGQGNQPQHF
TRBV2	NA	TRBJ2-3	NA	TGTGCCAGTTACCGGGACACAGATACGCAGTATTTT	CASYRDTDTQYF
TRBV20-1	few	TRBJ2-3	TRBD2	TGCAGTGCTAGCCAGACTAGCGGGCAACCCCGGGAGTATTTT	CSASQTSGQPREYF
TRBV20-1	medium-sized	TRBJ2-7	NA	TGCAGTGCTAGCGACGGACCGAGGGACGAGCAGTACTTC	CSASDGPRDEQYF
TRBV2	few	TRBJ2-1	TRBD2	TGTGCCAGCAGTGGGGCGGGAGCTCACAATGAGCAGTTCTTC	CASSGAGAHNEQFF
TRBV21-1	many	TRBJ2-6	NA	TGTGCCAGCAGCAAAGCGCTTTGCCCAAGCTCTGGGGCCAACGTCCTGACTTTC	CASSKALCPSSGANVLTF
TRBV5-1	NA	TRBJ2-1	TRBD2	TGCGCCAGCAGCTTCGAAGGGCGGGAGCCCCGGAATGAGCAGTTCTTC	CASSFEGREPRNEQFF
TRBV28	few	TRBJ2-4	NA	TGTGCCAGCAGTCTTTTGGTGAACAAAAACATTCAGTACTTC	CASSLLVNKNIQYF
TRBV5-6	NA	TRBJ2-3	TRBD1	TGTGCCAGCAGCTTGGCGGGACAGGGGGCGTCTTTGGATACGCAGTATTTT	CASSLAGQGASLDTQYF
TRBV13	NA	TRBJ2-1	TRBD2	TGTGCCAGCAGCGCCGGGCGGGGGATCGACAATGAGCAGTTCTTC	CASSAGRGIDNEQFF
TRBV7-3	NA	TRBJ2-3	TRBD1	TGTGCCAGCAGCTCCCCCGGGACAGGGGGCACAGATACGCAGTATTTT	CASSSPGTGGTDTQYF
TRBV6-6	few	TRBJ2-3	NA	TGTGCCAGCAGTTTTTCGCTAGCCCTCGGGGATACGCAGTATTTT	CASSFSLALGDTQYF
TRBV4-1	medium-sized	TRBJ2-3	TRBD2	TGCGCCAGCAGCCCTATTAGCGGGGGCCTTAGCACAGATACGCAGTATTTT	CASSPISGGLSTDTQYF
TRBV12-3/TRBV12-4	NA	TRBJ2-7	TRBD1	TGTGCCAGCACCAAGGACAGGCATTTCTACGAGCAGTACTTC	CASTKDRHFYEQYF
TRBV5-1	NA	TRBJ2-7	NA	TGCGCCAGCGCCCTGACGGCAGGTACCTACGAGCAGTACTTC	CASALTAGTYEQYF
TRBV5-1	many	TRBJ2-1	TRBD2	TGCGCCAGCAGCTTGGGGACGGGAGGCAATGAGCAGTTCTTC	CASSLGTGGNEQFF
TRBV7-9	many	TRBJ1-5	NA	TGTGCCAGCAGCTTAGCGTGGGGACAGCCCCAGCATTTT	CASSLAWGQPQHF
TRBV5-1	medium-sized	TRBJ1-1	NA	TGCGCCAGCAGCTTGGATTCGGTGAACACTGAAGCTTTCTTT	CASSLDSVNTEAFF
TRBV27	NA	TRBJ2-3	TRBD2	TGTGCCAGCAGTTTGGCTAGCGGGAACCACAATCCAGATACGCAGTATTTT	CASSLASGNHNPDTQYF
TRBV6-5	NA	TRBJ2-7	NA	TGTGCCAGCAGCTATCGGGTCAGGGACGAGCAGTACTTC	CASSYRVRDEQYF
TRBV5-1	NA	TRBJ2-1	NA	TGCGCCAGCTGCATAATTGCGGCTTCAGGGGGGGGTCCCAATGAGCAGTTCTTC	CASCIIAASGGGPNEQFF
TRBV4-1	NA	TRBJ1-1	NA	TGCGCCAGCAGCCAAGGCGGGGGGCTGAACACTGAAGCTTTCTTT	CASSQGGGLNTEAFF
TRBV12-3/TRBV12-4	many	TRBJ2-5	NA	TGTGCCAGCACCCCCAGGCTTCGCCAAGAGACCCAGTACTTC	CASTPRLRQETQYF
TRBV4-1	NA	TRBJ1-5	TRBD1	TGCGCCAGCAGCCAGGGAACAGGGGTATCTCAGCCCCAGCATTTT	CASSQGTGVSQPQHF
TRBV5-6	NA	TRBJ2-2	TRBD1	TGTGCCAGCAGCTCGAGGACAGGGCCGAACACCGGGGAGCTGTTTTTT	CASSSRTGPNTGELFF
TRBV29-1	few	TRBJ2-6	TRBD1	TGCAGCGTTGATGGGGACAGGTACTCTGGGGCCAACGTCCTGACTTTC	CSVDGDRYSGANVLTF
TRBV9	many	TRBJ2-5	NA	TGTGCCAGCAGCGCCCAGGGGTTGGGATCGGAGACCCAGTACTTC	CASSAQGLGSETQYF